Listed here are 26 T cell receptor beta chains from one sample, sequenced in a study of CD8+ T cells in alopecia areata. The treatment is: oral pan-JAK inhibitor, 5-10 mg twice daily. Reverse transcribed after extraction, RNA yielded cDNA as the sequencing template. Assay used: immunoSEQ multiplex PCR; TCRdb lists only in-frame clones, some missing. The table has 150,000 to 200,000 clones, around three fifths seen once; the top ten hold approximately 1.2%. The material sequenced was CD4+ T cells sorted from blood, taken around week 49, from a patient treated with tofacitinib. Receptors originate from a human donor with alopecia areata.

The gene calls are TRBV19 and TRBJ1-2, with unresolved D. Germline V CDR1 and CDR2: LNHDA, SQIVND (reference sequence). This CDR3 contains 16 residues. V was clipped by 5 bases and J by 0 bases, with 16 bases between them. The CDR3 reads CASSLLRLSTNYGYTF. Written as DNA, the CDR3 is TGTGCCAGTAGTCTGCTGAGGCTATCTACTAACTATGGCTACACCTTC.

The chain has TRBV29-1 and TRBJ2-7; D uncertain. Trimming took off 4 bases at V and 2 bases at J, with 12 bases between the two ends. CDR1 is SQVTM and CDR2 is ANQGSEA in the germline V gene. This CDR3 has 13 residues. The CDR3 region is CSVGTFLPYEQYF. The CDR3 nucleotides read TGCAGCGTTGGCACCTTCCTCCCCTACGAGCAGTACTTC.

This clone occurred a few times. Here the CDR3 reads CASMETSGTYEQYF. In DNA, the CDR3 is TGTGCCAGCATGGAGACTAGCGGGACCTACGAGCAGTACTTC. This rearrangement joins TRBV27 to TRBJ2-7; the match to TRBD2 covers 11 bases. V trimming: 7 bases; J trimming: 2 bases; junction bases outside the gene matches: 4. CDR1 is MNHEY, CDR2 SMNVEV, per germline (reference sequence). CDR3 length equals 14 residues.

This chain uses TRBV30 with TRBJ1-2; no clear D. V gave up 1 base and J gave up 4 bases, with 13 bases separating them. Germline V gives CDR1 GTSNPN, CDR2 SVGIG (reference sequence). CDR3 length: 14 residues. In DNA, the CDR3 is TGTGCCTGGAGTGGGACCTACTTTGGCTATGGCTACACCTTC. Amino acid sequence: CAWSGTYFGYGYTF.

This sequence joins TRBV29-1 and TRBJ2-7; 7 bases agree with TRBD2. The CDR3 loop spans 15 amino acids. V lost 0 bases to trimming and J lost 0 bases; unmatched junction nucleotides: 5. Germline V gives CDR1 SQVTM, CDR2 ANQGSEA. The CDR3 region is CSVEDRGELSYEQYF. CDR3 nucleotides: TGCAGCGTTGAAGACCGGGGGGAACTCTCCTACGAGCAGTACTTC.

The chain is built from TRBV4-3 and TRBJ2-3; D tentatively reads TRBD1 or TRBD2 (6 bases each). V lost 0 bases and J lost 1, with 14 bases in between. The germline CDR1 and CDR2 sequences are LGHNA and YSLEER. The CDR3 is 17 amino acids. CDR3 in amino acids: CASSQDMRGAGTDTQYF. In DNA form, the CDR3 reads TGCGCCAGCAGCCAAGACATGAGGGGGGCCGGCACAGATACGCAGTATTTT.

V and J are TRBV29-1 and TRBJ1-5; D is possibly TRBD1 (5 bases). The CDR3 is 13 amino acids. The V and J ends lost 4 bases and 5 bases respectively, with 12 bases between them. Germline loops: CDR1 SQVTM, CDR2 ANQGSEA. For the CDR3, the DNA is TGCAGCGTTGCCGCGGGGGTCTATCAGCCCCAGCATTTT. The encoded protein is CSVAAGVYQPQHF.

The chain carries TRBV5-1 and TRBJ2-1; 8 bases are shared with TRBD2. V trimming: 1 base; J trimming: 5 bases; junction bases outside the gene matches: 5. This CDR3 comprises 15 residues. Per germline, CDR1 SGHRS and CDR2 YFSETQ. CDR3 sequence reads: CASSLLAGIDNEQFF. DNA for the CDR3: TGCGCCAGCAGCTTGTTAGCGGGGATCGACAATGAGCAGTTCTTC.

This chain links TRBV9 with TRBJ2-2; no definite D call. The germline gives CDR1 SGDLS, CDR2 YYNGEE. V was cut by 0 bases and J by 5 bases, with 5 bases left in between. The CDR3 is 13 residues long. CDR3 in amino acids: CASSVEWTGELFF. The CDR3 DNA is TGTGCCAGCAGCGTAGAGTGGACCGGGGAGCTGTTTTTT.

This clone showed up just a few times. This rearrangement joins TRBV4-1 to TRBJ1-1; TRBD1 is a possible D gene (5 bases). This CDR3 spans 15 amino acids. Germline-derived CDR1 and CDR2 are MGHRA and YSYEKL. V was trimmed by 4 bases and J by 3 bases, leaving 15 bases between them. DNA of the CDR3: TGCGCCAGCAGCCGAGCAGGGTGGGGGGACACTGAAGCTTTCTTT. Translating gives CASSRAGWGDTEAFF.

The V call is TRBV5-6, the J call TRBJ2-7; unclear D gene. V lost 2 bases to trimming and J lost 0 bases, with 9 bases between them. Germline CDR1 and CDR2: SGHDT and YYEEEE. This CDR3 is 14 amino acids long. The DNA for the CDR3 is TGTGCCAGCAGCTTTCAACCGAACTCCTACGAGCAGTACTTC. This encodes CASSFQPNSYEQYF.

This rearrangement joins TRBV6-5 to TRBJ2-7, with D tentatively TRBD2 (6 bases). The CDR3 has 14 amino acids. The germline V gene encodes CDR1 MNHEY and CDR2 SVGAGI. The V end was cut by 8 bases, the J end by 0 bases, with 14 bases between. CDR3 coding DNA: TGTGCCAGCCGCCGGGACTTCAGCTCCTACGAGCAGTACTTC. This sequence encodes CASRRDFSSYEQYF.

CDR3 loop: CASSYPGQGYSGANVLTF. In nucleotides, the CDR3 is TGTGCCAGCAGTTACCCGGGACAGGGATACTCTGGGGCCAACGTCCTGACTTTC. The chain joins TRBV11-3 to TRBJ2-6, with TRBD1 matching 9 bases. CDR1 SGHNT and CDR2 YENEEA come from the germline V gene. Trimming at V came to 6 bases and at J to 0 bases, leaving 9 bases not matched to a gene. The length of the CDR3 is 18 residues.

The rearrangement uses TRBV6-1 and TRBJ1-5; 8 bases align to TRBD1. Looked up from germline, CDR1 is MNHNS and CDR2 is SASEGT. The CDR3 has 15 amino acids. After removal of 6 bases from V and 7 bases from J, the junction contained 11 bases not matched to a gene. The CDR3 coding sequence is TGTGCCAGCAGAACAGGGGGTAAGTCGAGCCAGCCCCAGCATTTT. Protein: CASRTGGKSSQPQHF.

This clone has just a few counts. The chain is built from TRBV29-1 and TRBJ2-4; D not resolved. Germline lookup yields CDR1 SQVTM and CDR2 ANQGSEA. Trimming cost V 5 bases and J 1 base, with 18 bases left between them. The CDR3 has 16 amino acids. CDR3 sequence: CSVSSGPVGAKNIQYF. CDR3 bases: TGCAGCGTTTCCAGTGGGCCCGTGGGGGCCAAAAACATTCAGTACTTC.

V is TRBV9 and J is TRBJ2-6; D uncertain. The CDR3 is made up of 17 amino acids. Per germline, CDR1 SGDLS and CDR2 YYNGEE. The V end was cut by 0 bases, the J end by 0 bases, with 10 bases between. CDR3 amino acids: CASSVAPSLSGANVLTF. In DNA, the CDR3 is TGTGCCAGCAGCGTAGCCCCCTCCCTCTCTGGGGCCAACGTCCTGACTTTC.

V is TRBV27 and J is TRBJ2-2; 11 positions match TRBD2. This CDR3 has 19 residues. V shed 4 bases, J shed 6 bases, and the junction held 16 bases outside the gene matches. Germline CDR1 is MNHEY and CDR2 is SMNVEV (reference sequence). The CDR3 nucleotides are TGTGCCAGCAGTTCCGTCCGTGGTAGCGGGGGGGCCCGTGCCGGGGAGCTGTTTTTT. This sequence encodes CASSSVRGSGGARAGELFF.

The chain carries TRBV5-4 and TRBJ1-2; no firm D call. V was cut by 0 bases and J by 8 bases, with 11 bases left in between. This CDR3 has 13 amino acids. Germline V gene sequence: CDR1 SGHNT, CDR2 YYREEE (reference sequence). DNA for the CDR3: TGTGCCAGCAGCTTGGAAACGACAAGGGGCTACACCTTC. Its protein is CASSLETTRGYTF.

The genes are TRBV29-1 and TRBJ2-3; D not certain. This CDR3 is built from 13 residues. Germline CDR1 is SQVTM and CDR2 is ANQGSEA. Trimming cost V 5 bases and J 3 bases, with 12 bases left between them. Here the CDR3 reads CSVRTLGTDTQYF. The CDR3 DNA reads TGCAGCGTTAGAACCTTAGGTACAGATACGCAGTATTTT.

This clone was detected only a few times. The rearrangement links TRBV19 to TRBJ2-1; no firm D call. CDR1 is LNHDA and CDR2 is SQIVND in the germline V gene (reference sequence). With 6 bases removed from V and 7 bases from J, the gap between germline ends came to 10 bases. The CDR3 runs 12 residues. The DNA for the CDR3 is TGTGCCAGTAGCACAAGGGTGAATGAGCAGTTCTTC. The encoded protein is CASSTRVNEQFF.

The count of this clone is one. CDR3 in amino acids: CASSQDSTGGSNQPQHF. The CDR3 coding sequence is TGCGCCAGCAGCCAAGATTCCACAGGAGGATCCAATCAGCCCCAGCATTTT. The genes are TRBV4-3 and TRBJ1-5, with D tentatively TRBD1 (5 bases). The CDR3 is made up of 17 amino acids. Germline assignment: CDR1 LGHNA and CDR2 YSLEER. V was pared by 0 bases and J by 3 bases, with 15 bases between.

This chain uses TRBV30 with TRBJ2-2; D not certain. The CDR3 totals 11 residues. The germline V gene has CDR1 GTSNPN and CDR2 SVGIG (reference sequence). V was pared by 4 bases and J by 7 bases, with 7 bases between. CDR3 sequence reads: CAWTGFGELFF. CDR3 DNA: TGTGCCTGGACAGGTTTCGGGGAGCTGTTTTTT.

The chain carries TRBV29-1 and TRBJ2-1; D gene ambiguous. In germline, CDR1 is SQVTM, CDR2 ANQGSEA. Between the trimmed V and J ends, which lost 2 bases and 5 bases, there was a span of 7 bases. The CDR3 is 12 amino acids. The CDR3 region is CSVEPRDNEQFF. The CDR3 region has the DNA TGCAGCGTTGAACCACGGGACAATGAGCAGTTCTTC.

The rearrangement uses TRBV30 and TRBJ1-5; D is ambiguous. The CDR3 has 13 amino acids. The germline V gene encodes CDR1 GTSNPN and CDR2 SVGIG (reference sequence). Trimming cost V 2 bases and J 6 bases, with 11 bases left between them. CDR3 amino acids: CAWSSTPVQPQHF. The CDR3 DNA reads as TGTGCCTGGAGTTCTACCCCCGTTCAGCCCCAGCATTTT.

This clone appeared once. The chain links TRBV4-3 to TRBJ1-1; D is uncertain. The CDR3 loop spans 12 amino acids. Trimming left V 1 base short and J 5 bases short, with 5 bases between. Germline assignment: CDR1 LGHNA and CDR2 YSLEER. The CDR3, as DNA: TGCGCCAGCAGCCAAGCGGGGACTGAAGCTTTCTTT. Amino acid sequence: CASSQAGTEAFF.

This clone was picked up a small number of times. This chain uses TRBV5-1 with TRBJ2-5; possibly TRBD1 for D (6 bases). This CDR3 spans 15 amino acids. Trimming removed 2 bases from V and 3 bases from J, with 14 bases in between. Germline lookup yields CDR1 SGHRS and CDR2 YFSETQ. The CDR3 region is CASSLAGTPKETQYF. In nucleotides, the CDR3 is TGCGCCAGCAGCTTAGCCGGGACACCGAAAGAGACCCAGTACTTC.